A single T cell receptor beta chain is shown here with its context. No antigen is known for it. Not enrolled were patients with uncontrolled infection, other autoimmune disease, pregnancy or lactation. Clinical symptoms, serum thyroxine, TRAb, thyroid ultrasound and orbital computed tomography informed diagnoses. The sample originates from a study of T cells in Graves' hyperthyroidism and ophthalmopathy. Study in general: Peripheral blood was drawn at first diagnosis, prior to all treatment.

The study's findings and limits: Separation of ophthalmopathy from stable hyperthyroidism was achieved by a 13 V-J model.

Amplification yielded TCR beta CDR3 regions, with RNA transcripts as the source. The TCR CDR3 first-round RT-PCR relied on the HTBI primer set. Each CDR3 protein is one row after TCRdb ran MiXCR on the multiplex PCR reads. The repertoire includes under 450,000 distinct CDR3 sequences, about 17% of them detected once, and 30% to 40% sits in the top ten. J lost 9 bases, V lost 4 bases, and 20 bases had no gene match. Germline assignment: CDR1 SNHLY and CDR2 FYNNEI. CDR3 length equals 17 residues. Sequencing used blood. The TCR originated in a woman aged 25 to 39 with Graves' hyperthyroidism that later progressed to Graves' ophthalmopathy. The rearrangement joins TRBV2 to TRBJ1-2, with 7 bases aligning to TRBD1. CDR3 in DNA: TGTGCCAGCAGTGGAGAAGGACAGGCCCACTTATTTTTGAGCTACACCTTC. This sequence encodes CASSGEGQAHLFLSYTF.